The rows below give T cell receptor beta chains drawn from one sample of a study of T cell responses to AZD1222 COVID-19 vaccine. Assay used: immunoSEQ multiplex PCR; TCRdb lists only in-frame clones, some missing. The data hold 25,000 to 30,000 clones, with around nine tenths observed a single time. Sequencing used peripheral blood, obtained on day 0 of AZD1222 vaccination. The receptors were gathered from an adult in good health. Both conserved end residues are part of each CDR3. Fields, in order: V gene, J gene, D gene, clone size, CDR3 length, CDR3 DNA, CDR3 protein. A D gene is named only where the DNA matches it firmly. Clone size is stated in some rows and not others, as once, few, many or a class when expanded.

v_gene: TRBV19
j_gene: TRBJ2-7
d_gene: TRBD1
abundance: -
len: 15
CDR3nt: TGTGCCAGTAGTGCCGGGACAGGGAGGACCTACGAGCAGTACTTC
CDR3aa: CASSAGTGRTYEQYF

v_gene: TRBV3-1/TRBV3-2
j_gene: TRBJ2-1
d_gene: -
abundance: once
len: 17
CDR3nt: TGTGCCAGCAGCAGGTTTAATCCCATTTCTTCCGACAATGAGCAGTTCTTC
CDR3aa: CASSRFNPISSDNEQFF

v_gene: TRBV5-1
j_gene: TRBJ1-3
d_gene: -
abundance: -
len: 15
CDR3nt: TGCGCCAGCAGCTTGGACGGCATAACTGGAAACACCATATATTTT
CDR3aa: CASSLDGITGNTIYF

v_gene: TRBV28
j_gene: TRBJ2-3
d_gene: -
abundance: -
len: 12
CDR3nt: TGTGCCAGCAGTCTTGGCACAGATACGCAGTATTTT
CDR3aa: CASSLGTDTQYF

v_gene: TRBV6-8
j_gene: TRBJ1-6
d_gene: -
abundance: -
len: 17
CDR3nt: TGTGCCAGCAGTTACTCGTATCGGGAGCTCTATAATTCACCCCTCCACTTT
CDR3aa: CASSYSYRELYNSPLHF

v_gene: TRBV5-4
j_gene: TRBJ1-1
d_gene: -
abundance: -
len: 14
CDR3nt: TGTGCCAGCAGCTTGGATTCCAGAAACACTGAAGCTTTCTTT
CDR3aa: CASSLDSRNTEAFF

v_gene: TRBV11-3
j_gene: TRBJ2-1
d_gene: -
abundance: -
len: 17
CDR3nt: TGTGCCAGCAGCAACTCGATGAGAACAAGCTCCTACAATGAGCAGTTCTTC
CDR3aa: CASSNSMRTSSYNEQFF

v_gene: TRBV3-1/TRBV3-2
j_gene: TRBJ2-3
d_gene: -
abundance: -
len: 12
CDR3nt: TGTGCCAGCAGCCAGGGAGGTTATACGCAGTATTTT
CDR3aa: CASSQGGYTQYF

v_gene: TRBV4-1
j_gene: TRBJ2-7
d_gene: -
abundance: few
len: 13
CDR3nt: TGCGCCAGCAGTCCCACAGGGATCTACGAGCAGTACTTC
CDR3aa: CASSPTGIYEQYF

v_gene: TRBV6-5
j_gene: TRBJ2-7
d_gene: -
abundance: -
len: 15
CDR3nt: TGTGCCAGCAGTTACTCTGTGACAGGCTCCTACGAGCAGTACTTC
CDR3aa: CASSYSVTGSYEQYF

v_gene: TRBV4-3
j_gene: TRBJ2-7
d_gene: -
abundance: few
len: 14
CDR3nt: TGCGCCAGCAGCCAGTCTAGGGGCCTTTACGAGCAGTACTTC
CDR3aa: CASSQSRGLYEQYF

v_gene: TRBV7-7
j_gene: TRBJ2-1
d_gene: -
abundance: -
len: 13
CDR3nt: TGTGCCAGCAGCCGAGGACAGCCCAATGAGCAGTTCTTC
CDR3aa: CASSRGQPNEQFF

v_gene: TRBV2
j_gene: TRBJ2-5
d_gene: TRBD2
abundance: -
len: 14
CDR3nt: TGTGCCAGCCAGGGACTAGCGGGAGGGAAGACCCAGTACTTC
CDR3aa: CASQGLAGGKTQYF

v_gene: TRBV28
j_gene: TRBJ2-6
d_gene: TRBD1
abundance: -
len: 17
CDR3nt: TGTGCCAGCAAGCCGGGACAGGGGGCTTGGGGGGCCAACGTCCTGACTTTC
CDR3aa: CASKPGQGAWGANVLTF

v_gene: TRBV19
j_gene: TRBJ1-4
d_gene: -
abundance: -
len: 16
CDR3nt: TGTGCCAGTAGTATAGGGACATCTATCGCCGGTGAAAAACTGTTTTTT
CDR3aa: CASSIGTSIAGEKLFF

v_gene: TRBV27
j_gene: TRBJ2-5
d_gene: TRBD2
abundance: -
len: 14
CDR3nt: TGTGCCTCCCGGACTAGCGGGAGAAGAGAGACCCAGTACTTC
CDR3aa: CASRTSGRRETQYF

v_gene: TRBV5-1
j_gene: TRBJ2-7
d_gene: TRBD2
abundance: -
len: 17
CDR3nt: TGCGCCAGCAGCCTTCGACAGGGGACTAGCGGGAGGTACGAGCAGTACTTC
CDR3aa: CASSLRQGTSGRYEQYF

v_gene: TRBV28
j_gene: TRBJ1-5
d_gene: -
abundance: -
len: 13
CDR3nt: TGTGCCAGCACGGACTCCACAAGGGAGCCCCAGCATTTT
CDR3aa: CASTDSTREPQHF

v_gene: TRBV19
j_gene: TRBJ1-1
d_gene: TRBD1
abundance: -
len: 14
CDR3nt: TGTGCCAGTCGGACAGGGGTTTATGACACTGAAGCTTTCTTT
CDR3aa: CASRTGVYDTEAFF

v_gene: TRBV5-4
j_gene: TRBJ1-5
d_gene: TRBD1
abundance: -
len: 16
CDR3nt: TGTGCCAGCAGCTTTGGGACAGGGGAATTGGGGCAGCCCCAGCATTTT
CDR3aa: CASSFGTGELGQPQHF